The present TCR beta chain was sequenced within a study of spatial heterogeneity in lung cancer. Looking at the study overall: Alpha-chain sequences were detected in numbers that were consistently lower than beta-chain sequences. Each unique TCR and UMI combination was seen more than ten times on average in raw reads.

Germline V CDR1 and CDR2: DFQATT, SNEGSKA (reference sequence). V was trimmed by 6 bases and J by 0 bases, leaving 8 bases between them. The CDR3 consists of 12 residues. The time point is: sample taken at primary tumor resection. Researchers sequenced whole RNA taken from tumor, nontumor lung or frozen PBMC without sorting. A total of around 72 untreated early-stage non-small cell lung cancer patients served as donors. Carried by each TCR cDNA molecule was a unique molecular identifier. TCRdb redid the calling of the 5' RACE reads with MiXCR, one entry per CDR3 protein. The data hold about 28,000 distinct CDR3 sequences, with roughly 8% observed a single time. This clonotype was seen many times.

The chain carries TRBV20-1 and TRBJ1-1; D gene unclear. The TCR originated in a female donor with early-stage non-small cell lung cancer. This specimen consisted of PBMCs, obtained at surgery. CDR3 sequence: CSALDLNTEAFF. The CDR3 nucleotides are TGCAGTGCGCTGGACTTGAACACTGAAGCTTTCTTT.